Shown below are 3 T cell receptor beta chains from a single sample sequenced in a study of blood T cell repertoires in COVID-19 (dated by TCRdb to the early 2020s). The library was obtained by the immunoSEQ multiplex PCR assay. The source is immuneACCESS, and TCRdb retained only in-frame sequences with V and J called. Part of the clones is not carried over; for the studies checked, unresolved V genes explain less than half of this, and the remainder is unexplained. The sample table contains hundreds of thousands of clones; only one count was recorded for under 90% of them. The ten largest clones take up approximately 4.3% of the sample. Sequenced: PBMCs or T cells enriched from blood (not recorded which). The receptors shown here come from a man aged 25 to 45 with acute COVID-19.

The V gene is TRBV4-1, the J gene TRBJ2-4, with D possibly matching TRBD1 (6 bases). Germline V gene lookup returns CDR1 MGHRA and CDR2 YSYEKL. V was shortened by 1 base and J by 0 bases, with 10 bases between the two germline ends. This CDR3 contains 16 residues. The CDR3 loop is CASSQVGAIAKNIQYF. The DNA of the CDR3 is TGCGCCAGCAGCCAAGTGGGGGCTATAGCCAAAAACATTCAGTACTTC.

V and J are TRBV20-1 and TRBJ2-1, with a tentative D call TRBD1 (5 bases). The V end was cut by 3 bases, the J end by 9 bases, with 21 bases between. From germline, CDR1 is DFQATT and CDR2 SNEGSKA (reference sequence). The CDR3 contains 15 residues. The CDR3, as DNA: TGCAGTGCTAGTTTTTTAGGGGTGAGTGCAGGTGAGCAGTTCTTC. This encodes CSASFLGVSAGEQFF.

The chain combines TRBV4-1 with TRBJ1-4; no reliable D call. In germline, CDR1 is MGHRA, CDR2 YSYEKL. V dropped 1 base and J dropped 4 bases, with 10 bases sitting between them. This CDR3 region has 15 residues. DNA of the CDR3: TGCGCCAGCAGCCAAGGAGGCGTCCTTAATGAAAAACTGTTTTTT. Its translation is CASSQGGVLNEKLFF.